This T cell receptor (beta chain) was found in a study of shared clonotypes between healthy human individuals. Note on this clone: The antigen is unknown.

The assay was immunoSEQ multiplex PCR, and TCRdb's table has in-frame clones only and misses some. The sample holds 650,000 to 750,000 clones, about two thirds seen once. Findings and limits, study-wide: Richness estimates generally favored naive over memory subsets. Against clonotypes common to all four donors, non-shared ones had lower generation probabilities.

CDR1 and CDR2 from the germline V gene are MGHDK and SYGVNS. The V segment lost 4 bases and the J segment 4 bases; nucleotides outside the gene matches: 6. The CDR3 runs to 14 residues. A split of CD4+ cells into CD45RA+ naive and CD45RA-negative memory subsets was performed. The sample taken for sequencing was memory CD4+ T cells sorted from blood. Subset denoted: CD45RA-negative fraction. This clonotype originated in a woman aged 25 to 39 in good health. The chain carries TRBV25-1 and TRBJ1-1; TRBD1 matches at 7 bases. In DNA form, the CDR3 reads TGTGCCAGCAGTGCAACAGGGGATGCCACTGAAGCTTTCTTT. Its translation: CASSATGDATEAFF.